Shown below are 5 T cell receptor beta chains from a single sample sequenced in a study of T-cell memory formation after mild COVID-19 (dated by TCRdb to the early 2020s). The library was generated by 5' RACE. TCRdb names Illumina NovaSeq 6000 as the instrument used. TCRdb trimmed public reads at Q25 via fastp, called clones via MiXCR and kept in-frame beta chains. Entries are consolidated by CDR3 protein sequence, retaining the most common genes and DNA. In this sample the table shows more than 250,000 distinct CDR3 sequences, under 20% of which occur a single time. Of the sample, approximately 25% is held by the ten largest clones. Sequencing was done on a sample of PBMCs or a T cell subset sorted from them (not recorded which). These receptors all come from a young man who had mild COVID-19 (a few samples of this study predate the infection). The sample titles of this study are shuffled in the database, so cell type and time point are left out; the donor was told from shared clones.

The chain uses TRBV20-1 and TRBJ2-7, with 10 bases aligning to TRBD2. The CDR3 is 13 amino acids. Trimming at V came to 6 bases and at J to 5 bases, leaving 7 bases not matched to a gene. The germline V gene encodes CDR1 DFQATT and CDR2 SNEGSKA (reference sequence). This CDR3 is CSASLAGVHEQYF. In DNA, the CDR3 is TGCAGTGCGTCGCTAGCGGGGGTACACGAGCAGTACTTC.

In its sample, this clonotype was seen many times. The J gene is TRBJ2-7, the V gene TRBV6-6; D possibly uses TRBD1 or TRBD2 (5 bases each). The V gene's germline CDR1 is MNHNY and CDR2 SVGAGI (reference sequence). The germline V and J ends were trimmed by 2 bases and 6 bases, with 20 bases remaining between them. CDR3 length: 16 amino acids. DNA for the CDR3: TGTGCCAGCAGTTACCACTACTTTGGGACGGTTCCCGAGCAGTACGTC. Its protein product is CASSYHYFGTVPEQYV.

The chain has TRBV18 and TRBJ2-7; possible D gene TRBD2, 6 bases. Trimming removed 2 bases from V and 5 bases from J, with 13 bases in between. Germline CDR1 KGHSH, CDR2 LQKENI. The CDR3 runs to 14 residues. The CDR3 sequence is CASSPTGGLNEQYV. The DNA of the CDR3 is TGTGCCAGCTCACCAACCGGGGGTCTCAACGAGCAGTACGTC.

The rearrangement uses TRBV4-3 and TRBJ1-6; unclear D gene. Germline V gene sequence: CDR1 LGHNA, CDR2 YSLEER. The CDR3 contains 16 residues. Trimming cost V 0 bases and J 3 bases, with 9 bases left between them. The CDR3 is CASSQDGPGYNSPLHF. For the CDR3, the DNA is TGCGCCAGCAGCCAAGATGGGCCGGGCTATAATTCACCCCTCCACTTT.

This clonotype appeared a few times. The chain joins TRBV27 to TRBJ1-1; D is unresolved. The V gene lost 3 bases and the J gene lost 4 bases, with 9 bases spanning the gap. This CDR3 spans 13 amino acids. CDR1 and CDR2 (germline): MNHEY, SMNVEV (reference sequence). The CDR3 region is CASSFGRFTEAFF. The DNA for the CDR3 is TGTGCCAGCAGTTTTGGGCGGTTCACTGAAGCTTTCTTT.